Presented here are 18 T cell receptor beta chains from one specimen sequenced in a study of monozygotic twins with inflammatory bowel disease. With the 5' RACE reads reprocessed, TCRdb shows one record per CDR3 protein and no DNA. Its clone listing holds some 440,000 distinct CDR3 sequences. The sequenced material came from blood. Source of these receptors: a human donor with ulcerative colitis or Crohn's disease, or a healthy co-twin of an affected twin (not recorded which).

The chain joins TRBV7-2 to TRBJ2-5; TCRdb picks TRBD2, but there is no DNA to check that call. CDR1 and CDR2 (germline): SGHTA, FQGNSA. CDR3 size: 15 residues. This CDR3 reads CASSLNSGTQETQYF.

The CDR3 spells CASRDRGDYGYTF. The rearrangement links TRBV5-6 to TRBJ1-2; the TCRdb D gene call, TRBD1, has no DNA to confirm it. The CDR3 totals 13 residues. Germline loops: CDR1 SGHDT, CDR2 YYEEEE.

V and J are TRBV29-1 and TRBJ2-1. The CDR3 runs 14 residues. The germline V gene has CDR1 SQVTM and CDR2 ANQGSEA. The chain's CDR3 is CSVLDRRSYNEQFF.

The rearrangement joins TRBV7-2 to TRBJ2-6. The CDR3 is 16 residues long. Germline CDR1 is SGHTA and CDR2 is FQGNSA. CDR3: CASSLAVLAGANVLTF.

The chain has TRBV7-6 and TRBJ1-6; without DNA, the TCRdb call of TRBD1 cannot be checked. The germline V gene has CDR1 SGHVS and CDR2 FNYEAQ. The CDR3 spans 15 residues. The CDR3 spells CASSYRGQGTSPLHF.

This CDR3 is CASSIEGTRFREQYF. The chain has TRBV19 and TRBJ2-7; lacking DNA, the TRBD2 call made by TCRdb goes unchecked. Germline V gives CDR1 LNHDA, CDR2 SQIVND (reference sequence). CDR3 size: 15 residues.

The V and J genes are TRBV10-3 and TRBJ2-3; TCRdb proposes TRBD2, but this gene call is untestable without DNA. Germline V gene sequence: CDR1 ENHRY, CDR2 SYGVKD. This CDR3 region has 15 residues. CDR3 protein: CAISAGGITSDTQYF.

The V gene is TRBV7-8, the J gene TRBJ2-7; TCRdb gives TRBD2 as the D gene, but with no DNA this cannot be confirmed. This CDR3 is built from 16 residues. Germline V gene sequence: CDR1 SGHVS, CDR2 FQNEAQ. CDR3 sequence reads: CASSLALAGREEEQYF.

The chain has TRBV20-1 and TRBJ2-3; TCRdb outputs TRBD2, but without DNA this stays unchecked. The length of the CDR3 is 17 residues. Germline CDR1 DFQATT, CDR2 SNEGSKA (reference sequence). The CDR3 sequence: CSAKIRRGTSLTDTQYF.

The CDR3 region is CASSQGHSINEKLFF. This chain links TRBV4-3 with TRBJ1-4. This CDR3 is 15 amino acids long. Per germline, CDR1 LGHNA and CDR2 YSLEER.

The J gene is TRBJ1-2, the V gene TRBV20-1. The germline V gene has CDR1 DFQATT and CDR2 SNEGSKA (reference sequence). CDR3 length equals 12 residues. The CDR3 protein is CSAQGPSYGYTF.

The J gene is TRBJ1-5, the V gene TRBV7-8; TCRdb picks TRBD1, but there is no DNA to check that call. The germline CDR1 and CDR2 sequences are SGHVS and FQNEAQ. The CDR3 has 19 residues. This CDR3 reads CASSLGTGMVGFGNQPQHF. Filled out from reference TRBV7-8 and TRBJ1-5, the complete variable domain reads GAGVSQSPRYKVAKRGQDVALRCDPISGHVSLFWYQQALGQGPEFLTYFQNEAQLDKSGLPSDRFFAERPEGSVSTLKIQRTQQEDSAVYLCASSLGTGMVGFGNQPQHFGDGTRLSIL.

The chain combines TRBV28 with TRBJ2-5; the D call from TCRdb, TRBD2, cannot be confirmed without DNA. The CDR3 is 19 amino acids. Germline V gene sequence: CDR1 MDHEN, CDR2 SYDVKM. The CDR3 is CASSTYRSPGLAGKETQYF.

V usage is TRBV19 and J usage is TRBJ2-6; TCRdb's D call, TRBD1, is unchecked because there is no DNA. The CDR3 covers 15 residues. Germline assignment: CDR1 LNHDA and CDR2 SQIVND (reference sequence). This chain's CDR3 is CASSLRQFGANVLTF.

The chain carries TRBV3-1 and TRBJ2-3. Germline V gene data show CDR1 as LGHDT and CDR2 as YNNKEL (reference sequence). This CDR3 has 14 amino acids. The CDR3 region is CASSQDEPTDTQYF.

This chain links TRBV5-6 with TRBJ1-1. Germline CDR1 and CDR2: SGHDT and YYEEEE. The CDR3 consists of 11 residues. The CDR3 loop is CASSLMTEAFF.

The V call is TRBV11-2, the J call TRBJ2-1; TCRdb outputs TRBD2, but without DNA this stays unchecked. The CDR3 contains 15 residues. CDR1 SGHAT and CDR2 FQNNGV come from the germline V gene. CDR3 sequence: CASSSAGVTYNEQFF.

This chain connects TRBV4-3 to TRBJ2-5; TCRdb calls TRBD1, which cannot be checked without DNA. CDR3 length: 17 amino acids. The germline V gene encodes CDR1 LGHNA and CDR2 YSLEER. The CDR3 sequence: CASSLALPGQGQETQYF.